These 12 T cell receptor beta chains originate from one sample sequenced in a study of metastatic and nonmetastatic thyroid tumors. TCRdb re-processed the PCR reads through MiXCR. The sample yields tens of thousands of clones, about 30% seen once. Thyroid surgery was preceded by no treatment in any patient. Source material: tumor tissue. The source of these receptors is a female donor with papillary thyroid cancer or a benign thyroid nodule (not recorded which). Some clones in this sample may be carry-over from other donors' samples.

As regards this clone: This clone may be a read error of a much larger clone one base away. This rearrangement joins TRBV5-5 to TRBJ2-7; 9 bases map to TRBD1. The germline V gene encodes CDR1 SGHKS and CDR2 YYEKEE (reference sequence). CDR3 length: 16 residues. The CDR3 nucleotides read TGTACCAGCTCCCTGGGAGGGACAGGGTTGTTCTACGAGCAGTACTTC. Its translation: CTSSLGGTGLFYEQYF.

The chain couples TRBV27 to TRBJ2-2; 7 positions agree with TRBD2. Looked up from germline, CDR1 is MNHEY and CDR2 is SMNVEV (reference sequence). V dropped 1 base and J dropped 7; count of bases not matched to a gene: 3. The CDR3 is 14 amino acids. CDR3 residues: CASSLFGEGGELFF. Here the CDR3 DNA reads TGTGCCAGCAGTTTATTCGGGGAGGGCGGGGAGCTGTTTTTT.

This clone was detected only a few times. V is TRBV6-2 or TRBV6-3 and J is TRBJ2-2; 8 bases line up with TRBD1. Germline values: CDR1 MNHEY, CDR2 SVGEGT. The CDR3 runs 17 residues. The J segment lost 5 bases and the V segment lost 4 bases, leaving 12 bases of the junction unmatched. The CDR3 is CASSFPPGGGYTGELFF. The CDR3 coding sequence is TGTGCCAGCAGTTTCCCTCCAGGGGGCGGATATACCGGGGAGCTGTTTTTT.

This sequence joins TRBV12-3 or TRBV12-4 and TRBJ1-4, with 9 bases matching TRBD1. The V segment lost 5 bases and the J segment 4 bases; nucleotides outside the gene matches: 8. The CDR3 extends over 16 amino acids. The CDR3 spells CASSEGQGTLNEKLFF. The CDR3 nucleotides are TGTGCCAGCAGTGAAGGACAGGGGACTCTTAATGAAAAACTGTTTTTT.

The gene calls are TRBV6-1 and TRBJ1-6; 7 bases line up with TRBD1. CDR1 and CDR2 (germline): MNHNS, SASEGT. V was clipped by 8 bases and J by 9 bases; unmatched bases: 13. The CDR3 covers 15 residues. CDR3 region: CASRRDRGESSPLHF. The CDR3 coding sequence is TGTGCCAGCCGCCGGGACAGAGGAGAGAGTTCACCCCTCCACTTT.

This clone showed up just a few times. The genes are TRBV6-2 or TRBV6-3 and TRBJ2-5; 9 positions agree with TRBD1. The CDR3 consists of 14 residues. Trimming took 4 bases from V and 5 from J; bases not matched to a gene: 5. CDR1 MNHEY and CDR2 SVGEGT come from the germline V gene. The CDR3 DNA sequence: TGTGCCAGCAGTTCCACAGGGGGCGCCGAGACCCAGTACTTC. It specifies CASSSTGGAETQYF.

The CDR3, as DNA: TGTGCCAGCATCCCTAGGACTAGCGGGGGGGGCAATGAGCAGTTCTTC. This codes for CASIPRTSGGGNEQFF. The chain couples TRBV11-2 to TRBJ2-1, with 15 bases fitting TRBD2. CDR1 is SGHAT, CDR2 FQNNGV, per germline. V shed 7 bases, J shed 6 bases, and the junction held 7 bases outside the gene matches. There are 16 residues in the CDR3.

The J gene is TRBJ2-7, the V gene TRBV12-3 or TRBV12-4; weak D call: TRBD2 (6 bases). Deletions cut 3 bases from V and 7 bases from J, with 13 bases between. The CDR3 has 13 residues. The CDR3 DNA is TGTGCCAGCAGTTTGTGGGGGGACGGTGAGCAGTACTTC. This sequence encodes CASSLWGDGEQYF.

The chain combines TRBV6-1 with TRBJ1-2; D call uncertain. CDR1 is MNHNS, CDR2 SASEGT, per germline. V was trimmed by 7 bases and J by 2 bases, leaving 14 bases between them. CDR3 size: 14 residues. The CDR3 sequence is CASTPGFANYGYTF. The DNA of the CDR3 is TGTGCCAGCACCCCGGGATTTGCGAACTATGGCTACACCTTC.

The chain is built from TRBV6-2 or TRBV6-3 and TRBJ2-1; 9 bases map to TRBD1. Germline-derived CDR1 and CDR2 are MNHEY and SVGEGT. J lost 7 bases, V lost 2 bases, and 12 bases had no gene match. The CDR3 spans 17 residues. CDR3 loop: CASSYGVGTGRSNEQFF. The CDR3 DNA sequence: TGTGCCAGCAGTTACGGTGTCGGGACAGGGAGAAGTAATGAGCAGTTCTTC.

Regarding this clone: The junction departs from the called germline gene at one end, perhaps through a read error. The chain has TRBV6-1 and TRBJ1-2, with D possibly TRBD1 on 6 matching bases. Germline CDR1 reads MNHNS; CDR2 reads SASEGT. The CDR3 extends over 15 amino acids. CDR3 loop: CASSTQRTGIYGHTF. CDR3 DNA sequence: TGTGCCAGCAGTACCCAGAGAACAGGGATCTATGGCCACACCTTC.

This clone was counted a few times. The chain recombines TRBV27 with TRBJ2-7, with D maybe TRBD2 (5 bases). V was pared by 5 bases and J by 6 bases, with 14 bases between. From germline, CDR1 is MNHEY and CDR2 SMNVEV (reference sequence). The CDR3 covers 13 residues. Written as DNA, the CDR3 is TGTGCCAGCAGTCGCTCCGGGGTGGGCGAGCAGTACTTC. It specifies CASSRSGVGEQYF.